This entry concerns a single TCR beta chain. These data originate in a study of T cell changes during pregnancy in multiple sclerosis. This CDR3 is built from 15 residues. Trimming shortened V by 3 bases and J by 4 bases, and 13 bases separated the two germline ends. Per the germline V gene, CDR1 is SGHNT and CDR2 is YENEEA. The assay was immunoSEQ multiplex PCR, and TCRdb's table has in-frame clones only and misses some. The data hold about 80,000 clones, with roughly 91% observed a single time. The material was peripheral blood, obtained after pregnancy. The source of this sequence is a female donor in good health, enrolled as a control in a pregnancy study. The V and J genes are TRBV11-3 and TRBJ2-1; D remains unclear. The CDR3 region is CASSLGSSSYNEQFF. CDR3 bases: TGTGCCAGCAGCTTGGGCAGTTCTTCGTACAATGAGCAGTTCTTC.